The entry that follows covers one T cell receptor (beta chain) sequence. Per the authors' pipeline: It was from reference gene primer amplification that nucleated cell counts were estimated. Repertoires were generated with immunoSEQ multiplex PCR, while TCRdb's copy carries only in-frame clones and drops some. V and J calls and clone size follow that table, whereas D and trimming were derived from the DNA. The sample consists of about 200,000 clones, about 82% of them appearing once. The data are from a study of blood T cell repertoires in COVID-19. Study-wide context: The United States, Italy and Spain supplied acute and convalescent COVID-19 samples.

The CDR3 runs to 15 residues. Germline CDR1 is MNHNS and CDR2 is SASEGT. V dropped 0 bases and J dropped 7 bases, with 13 bases sitting between them. This clonotype originated in a woman at least 80 years old with acute or convalescent COVID-19. Material for sequencing was peripheral blood. The chain joins TRBV6-1 to TRBJ1-5; no firm D call. This CDR3 reads CASSEAVGIGQPQHF. The CDR3 nucleotides read TGTGCCAGCAGTGAAGCGGTCGGGATTGGACAGCCCCAGCATTTT.